The 32 T cell receptor beta chains below were found in one sample sequenced in a study of T cells in women clearing cervical HPV infection. Profiling relied on immunoSEQ multiplex PCR, and the TCRdb table lists in-frame clones only, not all of them. The sample's table shows tens of thousands of clones. Material for sequencing was blood buffy coat. These receptors all come from a woman between 18 and 69 years old with a cervical HPV16 infection that either progressed to CIN3+ or cleared (not recorded which).

A word on this clone: The read gets to within 3 residues of the CDR3 end, and the germline J gene fills in the rest. The genes are TRBV20-1 and TRBJ1-2, with a possible D match to TRBD1 (6 bases). This CDR3 comprises 14 residues. CDR1 and CDR2 from the germline V gene are DFQATT and SNEGSKA (reference sequence). This chain's CDR3 is CSARDLRDNSGYTF. The sequenced CDR3 bases are TGCAGTGCTAGAGATCTCCGGGACAACTCGGGC.

A word on this clone: The read ends 3 residues before the CDR3 terminus; that terminus is restored from the germline J gene. This chain connects TRBV20-1 to TRBJ1-2; 8 bases are a match to TRBD1. Germline V gene lookup returns CDR1 DFQATT and CDR2 SNEGSKA (reference sequence). This CDR3 comprises 12 residues. The CDR3 region is CSAIQGAGGYTF. CDR3 bases read: TGCAGTGCAATTCAGGGGGCTGGGGGC.

Points on this clone: The CDR3 end falls 3 residues outside the read, so it is completed with the germline J gene. J is TRBJ2-2 and V is TRBV29-1, with TRBD2 matching 7 bases. From germline, CDR1 is SQVTM and CDR2 ANQGSEA. V was pared by 3 bases and J by 6 bases, with 4 bases of the junction left unmatched. The CDR3 contains 13 residues. CDR3 DNA, as far as it was read: TGCAGCGTTGAGACTAGCTGGGCCGGGGAG. Its translation: CSVETSWAGE. The CDR3 reads in full as CSVETSWAGELFF.

A remark on this clone: The CDR3 end is not reached by the read, which stops 3 residues before it; the germline J gene fills it in. V gene TRBV2 combines with J gene TRBJ1-1; D gene unclear. Trimming left V 7 bases short and J 1 base short, with 13 bases between. The germline CDR1 and CDR2 sequences are SNHLY and FYNNEI. This CDR3 has 14 residues. The CDR3 spells CASILGMRNTEAFF. Partial CDR3 DNA: TGTGCCAGCATACTAGGGATGCGGAACACTGAA.

As to this clone: The read ends 3 residues early relative to the CDR3; the germline J gene fills the gap. V and J are TRBV19 and TRBJ2-7; D is ambiguous. V was trimmed by 8 bases and J by 6 bases, leaving 14 bases between them. CDR1 is LNHDA, CDR2 SQIVND, per germline (reference sequence). The CDR3 loop spans 12 amino acids. The CDR3 protein is CASSHPSREQYF. The sequenced part of the CDR3 DNA is TGTGCCAGTTCCCACCCAAGCCGCGAG.

In the case of this clone: The read ends 3 residues shy of where the CDR3 ends; the end is completed using the germline J gene. The genes are TRBV5-4 and TRBJ2-5, with a tentative D call TRBD2 (6 bases). Germline values: CDR1 SGHNT, CDR2 YYREEE (reference sequence). V gave up 4 bases and J gave up 2 bases, with 12 bases separating them. This CDR3 contains 14 residues. Incomplete CDR3 DNA: TGTGCCAGCAGCCTCGGAGGGGAACAAGAGACC. It is translated as CASSLGGEQET. The CDR3 in full is CASSLGGEQETQYF.

In regard to this clone: The DNA ends 3 residues before the CDR3 does, and the rest of the CDR3 is filled in from the germline J gene. The rearrangement joins TRBV7-8 to TRBJ1-1; perhaps TRBD1 as D (6 bases). CDR1 and CDR2 (germline): SGHVS, FQNEAQ. The CDR3 is 15 residues long. Trimming removed 5 bases at V and 3 bases at J, with 16 bases between. Incomplete CDR3 DNA: TGTGCCAGCAGCCGCCGGGGGGGCATGGACACTGAA. It yields the protein CASSRRGGMDTE. The entire CDR3 is CASSRRGGMDTEAFF.

As to this clone: The CDR3 extends 3 residues past the end of the read, so its final part is completed from the germline J gene. The chain uses TRBV6-2 or TRBV6-3 and TRBJ2-3; TRBD2 aligns across 12 bases. Germline-derived CDR1 and CDR2 are MNHEY and SVGEGT. This CDR3 has 14 amino acids. Here the CDR3 reads CASRRASGGETQYF. Partial CDR3 DNA: TGTGCCAGCAGGAGGGCTAGCGGGGGGGAGACG.

On this clone: The read ends 3 residues shy of where the CDR3 ends; the end is completed using the germline J gene. The chain joins TRBV10-2 to TRBJ2-2, with a possible D match to TRBD2 (6 bases). Germline V gene sequence: CDR1 WSHSY, CDR2 SAAADI. CDR3 length: 15 residues. Trimming stripped 7 bases from V and 3 bases from J, with 15 bases between. The part of the CDR3 DNA that was read is TGCGCCAGCAAAGAGGATCTAGCGTACACCGGGGAG. It translates to CASKEDLAYTGE. The complete CDR3 reads CASKEDLAYTGELFF.

With respect to this clone: The read halts 3 residues ahead of the CDR3 end, with the missing end drawn from the germline J gene. This sequence joins TRBV4-1 and TRBJ2-7; either TRBD1 or TRBD2 may supply D (5 bases each). Trimming stripped 0 bases from V and 2 bases from J, with 11 bases between. The germline V gene has CDR1 MGHRA and CDR2 YSYEKL. The CDR3 covers 15 residues. The CDR3 sequence is CASSQDFEGTYEQYF. CDR3 DNA, as far as it was read: TGCGCCAGCAGCCAAGATTTTGAGGGGACCTACGAG.

CDR3 amino acids: CASSSGDSYNEQFF. CDR3 DNA (partial): TGCGCCAGCTCCAGCGGGGACTCCTACAATGAG. J is TRBJ2-1 and V is TRBV5-1; 7 bases line up with TRBD2. The read ends 3 residues early relative to the CDR3; the germline J gene fills the gap. CDR3 length equals 14 residues. The junction had 4 bases not matched to a gene; V was cut back by 7 bases and J by 0 bases. Germline V gene sequence: CDR1 SGHRS, CDR2 YFSETQ.

To note about this clone: The CDR3 end is not reached by the read, which stops 3 residues before it; the germline J gene fills it in. The rearrangement joins TRBV20-1 to TRBJ1-4; D remains unclear. CDR3 size: 11 residues. Germline V gene lookup returns CDR1 DFQATT and CDR2 SNEGSKA (reference sequence). Trimming took off 5 bases at V and 5 bases at J, with 6 bases between the two ends. CDR3 bases read: TGCAGTGCTTTCTTCAATGAAAAA. Translating it yields CSAFFNEK. The full CDR3 sequence reads CSAFFNEKLFF.

As for this clone: The sequence runs out 3 residues before the end of the CDR3; the remainder is reconstructed from the germline J gene. This sequence joins TRBV28 and TRBJ2-1; TRBD2 aligns across 10 bases. The CDR3 runs to 14 residues. Germline assignment: CDR1 MDHEN and CDR2 SYDVKM. V lost 10 bases and J lost 4; bases outside the gene matches: 7. CDR3 loop: CATLAGGRYNEQFF. The CDR3 DNA, read in part, is TGTGCCACGTTAGCGGGAGGTAGATACAATGAG. Full variable domain (missing parts from reference TRBV28 and TRBJ2-1): DVKVTQSSRYLVKRTGEKVFLECVQDMDHENMFWYRQDPGLGLRLIYFSYDVKMKEKGDIPEGYSVSREKKERFSLILESASTNQTSMYLCATLAGGRYNEQFFGPGTRLTVL.

In regard to this clone: The sequenced fragment ends 3 residues before the CDR3 boundary, so the rest is inferred from the germline J gene. V gene TRBV20-1 combines with J gene TRBJ2-7; TRBD1 is a possible D gene (5 bases). This CDR3 contains 12 residues. V lost 1 base, J lost 3 bases, and 7 bases lay in between. Per germline, CDR1 DFQATT and CDR2 SNEGSKA (reference sequence). Partial CDR3 DNA: TGCAGTGCTAGAGTTCAGGGCTACGAG. Translated, it gives CSARVQGYE. The full CDR3 protein is CSARVQGYEQYF.

Notes on this clone: Coverage ceases 3 residues before the CDR3 finishes, and the germline J gene fills in the end. This rearrangement joins TRBV20-1 to TRBJ2-1; TRBD2 is a possible D gene (6 bases). The V gene's germline CDR1 is DFQATT and CDR2 SNEGSKA (reference sequence). The CDR3 is made up of 14 amino acids. The ends were cut back, 1 base at V and 5 bases at J, with 12 bases in the middle. The CDR3 is CSARGGAQHNEQFF. CDR3 bases read: TGCAGTGCTAGAGGCGGGGCACAACACAATGAG.

Comment on this clone: The CDR3 is cut off 3 residues early in the read; its end comes from the germline J gene. This chain connects TRBV2 to TRBJ2-7; D unclear. Germline V gene data show CDR1 as SNHLY and CDR2 as FYNNEI. The CDR3 is 12 amino acids. Trimming left V 8 bases short and J 0 bases short, with 8 bases between. CDR3 region: CASGQDSYEQYF. The sequenced part of the CDR3 DNA is TGTGCCAGCGGGCAGGACTCCTACGAG. The whole variable domain, filled in from reference TRBV2 and TRBJ2-7, reads EPEVTQTPSHQVTQMGQEVILRCVPISNHLYFYWYRQILGQKVEFLVSFYNNEISEKSEIFDDQFSVERPDGSNFTLKIRSTKLEDSAMYFCASGQDSYEQYFGPGTRLTVT.

CDR3 DNA (partial): TGTGCCAGCAGCTCGAAATCCAGGTCCTCCTACGAG. Its protein is CASSSKSRSSYE. In full, the CDR3 reads CASSSKSRSSYEQYF. The rearrangement links TRBV7-6 to TRBJ2-7; no clear D gene. Sequencing ends 3 residues short of the CDR3 end; the germline J gene provides the rest. The V end lost 4 bases, the J end lost 0 bases, and 13 bases lay between the germline ends. The CDR3 totals 15 residues. CDR1 is SGHVS and CDR2 is FNYEAQ in the germline V gene.

Comments on this clone: The DNA ends 3 residues before the CDR3 does, and the rest of the CDR3 is filled in from the germline J gene. The rearrangement uses TRBV5-1 and TRBJ2-1, with 7 bases aligning to TRBD1. CDR1 is SGHRS and CDR2 is YFSETQ in the germline V gene. The CDR3 has 15 amino acids. The junction had 6 bases not matched to a gene; V was cut back by 4 bases and J by 2 bases. CDR3 bases read: TGCGCCAGCAGCCTCGGACAGGAAGCCTACAATGAG. It yields the protein CASSLGQEAYNE. The CDR3 reads in full as CASSLGQEAYNEQFF.

About this clone itself: The read ends 3 residues early relative to the CDR3; the germline J gene fills the gap. The chain combines TRBV29-1 with TRBJ1-1; D remains unclear. The CDR3 is 11 residues long. Germline loops: CDR1 SQVTM, CDR2 ANQGSEA. V was cut by 0 bases and J by 4 bases, with 3 bases left in between. CDR3 DNA (partial): TGCAGCGTTGAAGAAGGCACTGAA. This sequence encodes CSVEEGTE. The whole CDR3 region reads CSVEEGTEAFF.

For this clone: The missing CDR3 end, 3 residues past where the read stops, is filled in from the germline J gene. This sequence joins TRBV7-2 and TRBJ1-5; no firm D call. V lost 5 bases and J 4 bases, leaving 15 bases between the germline ends. CDR1 is SGHTA, CDR2 FQGNSA, per germline. The CDR3 totals 15 residues. The sequenced CDR3 bases are TGTGCCAGCAGCGACTTCGGGTGGAATAATCAGCCC. This gives the protein CASSDFGWNNQP. The full CDR3 sequence reads CASSDFGWNNQPQHF.

A word on this clone: The CDR3 extends 3 residues past the end of the read, so its final part is completed from the germline J gene. This chain links TRBV6-4 with TRBJ2-2, with TRBD2 matching 8 bases. Germline V gene sequence: CDR1 MRHNA, CDR2 SNTAGT. Trimming cost V 4 bases and J 2 bases; bases outside gene matches: 3. The CDR3 is 15 residues long. Partial CDR3 DNA: TGTGCCAGCAGTGTGGCGGGAGGAAACACCGGGGAG. Translated, it gives CASSVAGGNTGE. The whole CDR3 protein is CASSVAGGNTGELFF.

To note about this clone: The read terminates 3 residues before the CDR3 end, so the remaining end is supplied by the germline J gene. The chain couples TRBV5-6 to TRBJ2-3; 12 positions match TRBD2. CDR1 SGHDT and CDR2 YYEEEE come from the germline V gene. The CDR3 consists of 15 residues. V dropped 3 bases and J dropped 3; count of bases not matched to a gene: 2. The CDR3 sequence: CASSSGTSGTDTQYF. CDR3 DNA, as far as it was read: TGTGCCAGCAGCTCCGGGACTAGCGGGACAGATACG.

Concerning this clone: The read gets to within 3 residues of the CDR3 end, and the germline J gene fills in the rest. The chain combines TRBV4-1 with TRBJ1-6, with TRBD1 matching 7 bases. Germline V gives CDR1 MGHRA, CDR2 YSYEKL. The CDR3 is 16 amino acids. Partial CDR3 DNA: TGCGCCAGCAGCCTCGAGGGCGGGACAGACCCATTCCCC. Protein product: CASSLEGGTDPFP. The whole CDR3 reads CASSLEGGTDPFPLHF.

With respect to this clone: The CDR3 extends 3 residues past the end of the read, so its final part is completed from the germline J gene. The chain is built from TRBV7-9 and TRBJ1-2; 8 nucleotides agree with TRBD1. CDR1 and CDR2 (germline): SEHNR, FQNEAQ (reference sequence). This CDR3 has 13 amino acids. Here the CDR3 reads CASSPQGADDYTF. The DNA read from the CDR3 is TGTGCCAGCAGCCCCCAGGGGGCGGATGAC.

In the case of this clone: The read stops 3 residues short of the end of the CDR3; the missing end is completed from the germline J gene. V usage is TRBV20-1 and J usage is TRBJ2-3; TRBD2 aligns across 7 bases. This CDR3 has 14 amino acids. Per the germline V gene, CDR1 is DFQATT and CDR2 is SNEGSKA (reference sequence). Losses at the gene ends were 6 bases for V and 4 bases for J; bases not matched to a gene: 10. CDR3 region: CSAPPPGGSDTQYF. The CDR3 DNA, read in part, is TGCAGTGCCCCGCCTCCCGGGGGGTCAGATACG.

Turning to this clone: The CDR3 goes on 3 residues after the read ends, and that part is filled in from the germline J gene. This chain joins TRBV3-1 (or the pseudogene TRBV3-2) and TRBJ2-7; 8 bases line up with TRBD1. Germline loops: CDR1 LGHDT, CDR2 YNNKEL (reference sequence). V dropped 1 base and J dropped 0; count of bases not matched to a gene: 11. The CDR3 extends over 18 amino acids. The CDR3: CASSQARNTGGYSYEQYF. The part of the CDR3 DNA that was read is TGTGCCAGCAGCCAAGCGAGAAATACAGGGGGTTACTCCTACGAG.

According to its frequency, this clone is medium-sized. Read data end 3 residues before the CDR3 end; the end is taken from the germline J gene. The rearrangement uses TRBV20-1 and TRBJ2-3, with TRBD2 matching over 7 bases. This CDR3 region has 16 residues. The J segment lost 0 bases and the V segment lost 6 bases, leaving 12 bases of the junction unmatched. In germline, CDR1 is DFQATT, CDR2 SNEGSKA (reference sequence). Incomplete CDR3 DNA: TGCAGTGCCCCTTCAGCGACTAGCAGAAGCACAGATACG. Amino acid sequence: CSAPSATSRSTDT. In full, the CDR3 is CSAPSATSRSTDTQYF.

About this clone: The missing CDR3 end, 3 residues past where the read stops, is filled in from the germline J gene. The chain links TRBV30 to TRBJ2-7, with TRBD1 matching over 10 bases. With V trimmed by 4 bases and J by 6 bases, 6 bases remained unmatched. The germline gives CDR1 GTSNPN, CDR2 SVGIG (reference sequence). This CDR3 region has 13 residues. The CDR3: CAWKRQGALEQYF. The sequenced CDR3 bases are TGTGCCTGGAAAAGACAGGGGGCGCTCGAG.

On this clone: The read gets to within 3 residues of the CDR3 end, and the germline J gene fills in the rest. The chain carries TRBV19 and TRBJ1-1, with a tentative D call TRBD1 (6 bases). Trimming removed 9 bases from V and 1 base from J, with 12 bases in between. Germline V lookup: CDR1 LNHDA, CDR2 SQIVND (reference sequence). The CDR3 runs 13 residues. CDR3 loop: CASAGHPNTEAFF. CDR3 DNA (partial): TGTGCCAGCGCGGGACACCCGAACACTGAA.

Of note for this clone: The read gets to within 3 residues of the CDR3 end, and the germline J gene fills in the rest. V usage is TRBV12-3 or TRBV12-4 and J usage is TRBJ1-3; 7 bases align to TRBD1. This CDR3 has 15 residues. J lost 4 bases, V lost 5 bases, and 8 bases had no gene match. The DNA read from the CDR3 is TGTGCCAGCAGTCTCGACAGGGTGGCAGGAAACACC. Its protein is CASSLDRVAGNT. From start to end, the CDR3 is CASSLDRVAGNTIYF.

As for this clone: Read data end 3 residues before the CDR3 end; the end is taken from the germline J gene. The chain employs TRBV18 and TRBJ1-3; the D gene is possibly TRBD1 (6 bases). The CDR3 consists of 16 residues. Germline CDR1 reads KGHSH; CDR2 reads LQKENI. With 5 bases removed from V and 0 bases from J, the gap between germline ends came to 14 bases. The sequenced part of the CDR3 DNA is TGTGCCAGCTCATCTACGACAGGAAACTCTGGAAACACC. Translating it yields CASSSTTGNSGNT. The CDR3, in full, reads CASSSTTGNSGNTIYF.

For this clone: The read terminates 3 residues ahead of where the CDR3 ends, so the germline J gene completes it. V is TRBV20-1 and J is TRBJ2-2; 7 bases match TRBD2. The junction had 6 bases not matched to a gene; V was cut back by 2 bases and J by 6 bases. The length of the CDR3 is 14 residues. In germline, CDR1 is DFQATT, CDR2 SNEGSKA (reference sequence). CDR3 DNA, as far as it was read: TGCAGTGCTAGACGGGGGGATGGGTCCGGGGAG. Translation: CSARRGDGSGE. The full CDR3 is CSARRGDGSGELFF.